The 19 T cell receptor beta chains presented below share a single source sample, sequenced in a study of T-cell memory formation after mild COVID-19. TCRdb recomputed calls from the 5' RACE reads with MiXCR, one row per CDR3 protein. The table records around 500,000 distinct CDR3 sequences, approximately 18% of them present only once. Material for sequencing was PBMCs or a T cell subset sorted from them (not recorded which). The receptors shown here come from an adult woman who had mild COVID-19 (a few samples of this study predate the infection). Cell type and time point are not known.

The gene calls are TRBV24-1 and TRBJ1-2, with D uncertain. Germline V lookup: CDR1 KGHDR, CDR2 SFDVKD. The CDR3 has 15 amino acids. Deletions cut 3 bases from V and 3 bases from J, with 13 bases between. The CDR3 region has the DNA TGTGCCACCAGTGATCCGGGAGCCGCCGACTATGGCTACACCTTC. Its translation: CATSDPGAADYGYTF.

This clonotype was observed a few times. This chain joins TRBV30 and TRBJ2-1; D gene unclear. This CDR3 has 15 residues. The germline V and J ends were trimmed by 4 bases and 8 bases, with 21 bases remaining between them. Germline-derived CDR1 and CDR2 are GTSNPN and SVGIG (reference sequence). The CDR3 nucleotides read TGTGCCTGGACCCCCGACTGGGTGGTTGGGGATGAGCAGTTCTTC. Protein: CAWTPDWVVGDEQFF.

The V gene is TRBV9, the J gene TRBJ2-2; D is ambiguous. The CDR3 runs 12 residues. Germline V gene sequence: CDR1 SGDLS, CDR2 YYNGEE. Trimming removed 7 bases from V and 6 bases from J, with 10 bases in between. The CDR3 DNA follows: TGTGCCAGCGGCGGAACCCCCGGGGAGCTGTTTTTT. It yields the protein CASGGTPGELFF.

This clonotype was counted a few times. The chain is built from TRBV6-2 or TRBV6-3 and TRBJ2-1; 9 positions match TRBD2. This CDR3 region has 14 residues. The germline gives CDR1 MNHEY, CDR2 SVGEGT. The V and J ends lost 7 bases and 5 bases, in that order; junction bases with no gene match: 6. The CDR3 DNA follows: TGTGCCAGCACCCTAGCGGGACCGCACAATGAGCAGTTCTTC. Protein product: CASTLAGPHNEQFF.

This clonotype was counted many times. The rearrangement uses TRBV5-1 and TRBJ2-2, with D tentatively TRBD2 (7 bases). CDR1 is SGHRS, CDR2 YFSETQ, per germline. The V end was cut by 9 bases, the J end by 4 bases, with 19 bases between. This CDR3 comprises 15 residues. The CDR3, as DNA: TGCGCCACCCTTCCGGGGGGCGATAGCACCGGGGAGCTGTTTTTT. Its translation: CATLPGGDSTGELFF.

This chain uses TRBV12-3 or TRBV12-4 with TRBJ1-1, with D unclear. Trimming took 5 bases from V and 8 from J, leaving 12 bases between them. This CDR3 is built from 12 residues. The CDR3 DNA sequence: TGTGCCAGCAGTAAGGACGGGCTGGAAGCTTTCTTT. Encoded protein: CASSKDGLEAFF.

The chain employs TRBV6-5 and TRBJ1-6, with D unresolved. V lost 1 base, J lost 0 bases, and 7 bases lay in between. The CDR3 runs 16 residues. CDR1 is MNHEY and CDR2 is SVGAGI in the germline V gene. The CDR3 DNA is TGTGCCAGCAGTTACTTACCGAGCTCCTATAATTCACCCCTCCACTTT. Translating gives CASSYLPSSYNSPLHF.

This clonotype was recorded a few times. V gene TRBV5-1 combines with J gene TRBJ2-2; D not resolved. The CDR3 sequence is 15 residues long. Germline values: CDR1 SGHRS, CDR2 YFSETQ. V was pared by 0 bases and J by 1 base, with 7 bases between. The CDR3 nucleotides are TGCGCCAGCAGCTTGGGGCCGATGAACACCGGGGAGCTGTTTTTT. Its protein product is CASSLGPMNTGELFF.

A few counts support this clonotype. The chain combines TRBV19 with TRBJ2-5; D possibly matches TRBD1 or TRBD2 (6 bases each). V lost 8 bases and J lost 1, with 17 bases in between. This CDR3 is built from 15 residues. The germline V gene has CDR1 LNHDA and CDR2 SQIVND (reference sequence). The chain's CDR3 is CASQSGWGAQETQYF. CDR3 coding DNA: TGTGCCAGTCAGTCGGGTTGGGGGGCCCAAGAGACCCAGTACTTC.

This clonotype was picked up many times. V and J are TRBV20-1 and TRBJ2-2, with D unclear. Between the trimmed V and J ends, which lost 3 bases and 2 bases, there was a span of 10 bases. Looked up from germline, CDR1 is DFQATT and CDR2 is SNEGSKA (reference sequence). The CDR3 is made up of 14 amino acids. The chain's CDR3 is CSASPSTNTGELFF. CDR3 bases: TGCAGTGCTAGCCCGAGTACTAACACCGGGGAGCTGTTTTTT.

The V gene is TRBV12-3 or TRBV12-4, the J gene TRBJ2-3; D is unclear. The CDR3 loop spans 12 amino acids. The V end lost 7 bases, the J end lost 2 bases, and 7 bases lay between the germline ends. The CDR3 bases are TGTGCCAGCACCAGCCACACAGATACGCAGTATTTT. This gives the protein CASTSHTDTQYF.

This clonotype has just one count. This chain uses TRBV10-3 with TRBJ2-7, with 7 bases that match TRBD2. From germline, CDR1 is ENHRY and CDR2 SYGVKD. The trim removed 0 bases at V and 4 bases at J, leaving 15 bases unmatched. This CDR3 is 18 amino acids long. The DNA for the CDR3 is TGTGCCATCAGTGAGTCAGGGCCTAGGAAGCGGGAAGCTTACGAGCAGTACTTC. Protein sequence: CAISESGPRKREAYEQYF.

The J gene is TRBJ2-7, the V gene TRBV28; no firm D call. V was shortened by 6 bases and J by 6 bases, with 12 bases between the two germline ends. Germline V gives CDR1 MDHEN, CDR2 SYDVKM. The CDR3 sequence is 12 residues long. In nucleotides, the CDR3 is TGTGCCAGCAGCTCAGAGATAAGCGAGCAGTACTTC. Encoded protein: CASSSEISEQYF. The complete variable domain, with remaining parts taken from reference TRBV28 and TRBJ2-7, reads DVKVTQSSRYLVKRTGEKVFLECVQDMDHENMFWYRQDPGLGLRLIYFSYDVKMKEKGDIPEGYSVSREKKERFSLILESASTNQTSMYLCASSSEISEQYFGPGTRLTVT.

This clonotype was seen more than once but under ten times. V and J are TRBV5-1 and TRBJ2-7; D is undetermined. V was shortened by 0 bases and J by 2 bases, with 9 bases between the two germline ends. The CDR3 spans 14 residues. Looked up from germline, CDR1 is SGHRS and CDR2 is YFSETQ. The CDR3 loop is CASSLDNPPYEQYF. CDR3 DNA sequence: TGCGCCAGCAGCTTGGATAATCCCCCCTACGAGCAGTACTTC.

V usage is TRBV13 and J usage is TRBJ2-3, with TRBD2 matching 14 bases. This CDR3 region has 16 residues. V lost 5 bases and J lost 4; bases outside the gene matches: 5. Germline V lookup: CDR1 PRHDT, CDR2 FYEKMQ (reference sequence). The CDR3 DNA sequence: TGTGCCAGCAGCCAGGGACTAGCGGGGGACCCAGATACGCAGTATTTT. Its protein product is CASSQGLAGDPDTQYF.

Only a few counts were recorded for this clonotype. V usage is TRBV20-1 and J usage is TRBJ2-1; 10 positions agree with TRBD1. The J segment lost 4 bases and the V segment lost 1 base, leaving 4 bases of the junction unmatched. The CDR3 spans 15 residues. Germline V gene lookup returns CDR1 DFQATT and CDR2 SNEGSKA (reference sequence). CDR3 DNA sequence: TGCAGTGCTAGAGTCCGGGACAGGGGTTACAATGAGCAGTTCTTC. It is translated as CSARVRDRGYNEQFF.

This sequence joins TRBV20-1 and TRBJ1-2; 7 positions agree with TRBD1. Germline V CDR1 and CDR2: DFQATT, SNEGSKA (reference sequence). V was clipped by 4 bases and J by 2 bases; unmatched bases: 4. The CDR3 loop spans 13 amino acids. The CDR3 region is CSATGGENYGYTF. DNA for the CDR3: TGCAGTGCTACAGGGGGAGAAAACTATGGCTACACCTTC.

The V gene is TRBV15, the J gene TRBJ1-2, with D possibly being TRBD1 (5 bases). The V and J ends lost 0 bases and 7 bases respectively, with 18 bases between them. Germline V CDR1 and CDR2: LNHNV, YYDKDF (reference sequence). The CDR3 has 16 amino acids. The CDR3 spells CATSRDRGGGLGGYTF. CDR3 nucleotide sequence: TGTGCCACCAGCAGAGATCGGGGGGGAGGACTTGGTGGCTACACCTTC.

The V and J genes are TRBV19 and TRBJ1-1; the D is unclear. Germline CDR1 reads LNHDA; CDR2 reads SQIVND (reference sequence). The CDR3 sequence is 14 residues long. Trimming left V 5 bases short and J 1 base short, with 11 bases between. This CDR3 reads CASSYQRENTEAFF. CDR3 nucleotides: TGTGCCAGTAGTTACCAGAGGGAGAACACTGAAGCTTTCTTT.